This section outlines one T cell receptor (beta chain) sequence together with its context. In its sample, this clonotype was seen many times. The specificity of this receptor is unknown. No clone much larger than this one lies a single base away; base qualities are absent. The intended sense of this specimen's time point label: healthy volunteer bleed at 6 weeks. Total RNA was extracted from unfractionated whole blood that had been collected in Tempus Blood RNA tubes. As TCR sequencing controls, several healthy volunteers were used, with blood taken at day 0, 2 weeks and 6 weeks. This specimen belongs to a study of human T cells and chemical hapten exposure (dated by TCRdb to 2020 to 2023). About the full investigation: The libraries were sequenced as a pool, and the TCR yield per sample differed mostly because of small variations in library volumes within the pool. The study tracked peripheral blood TCR repertoire changes in vivo during primary and secondary sensitization to the hapten diphenylcyclopropenone (DPC) in alopecia patients. For every blood RNA sample, sequencing covered both the TCR alpha and TCR beta chains.

What the study reported, not specific to this receptor: The number of TCRs above 1 in 1000 frequency did not change with DPC sensitization; there was no evidence of global repertoire structure alterations. Repeated subsampling changed both the strength of the expansion versus patch-test correlation and the threshold at which the correlation became significant.

The receptor library was made with RACE. For sequencing, a NextSeq 500 was employed. During library preparation, unique molecular identifiers were attached to individual cDNA molecules so that TCRs could be counted in a quantitative, reproducible way. Per the source publication's procedure: Samples had a median of about 96,000 TCRs, with a range from roughly 23,224 to 700,000. The Decombinator software suite was used to annotate the V, J and CDR3 of the TCR reads. To make PS versus PT1 abundance plots, every sample was subsampled to the same number of TCRs (28,000). TCRs were defined as expanded if absent before sensitization and observed at least eight times at the 2-week time point. TCRdb trimmed public reads at Q25 via fastp, called clones via MiXCR and kept in-frame beta chains. A single entry per CDR3 protein holds the most common genes and DNA from its merged rows. The V and J calls were not made by the authors but by TCRdb's processing. This sample comprises 35,000 to 50,000 distinct CDR3 sequences, about 3.5% of them detected only once. The ten biggest clones cover around 5.7% of the sample.

V loses 4 bases at its end and J loses 5 bases; junction bases beyond the gene matches: 13. The germline V gene sets CDR1 to MNHEY and CDR2 to SVGAGI. The CDR3 holds 19 amino acids from the cysteine to the phenylalanine. Only the CDR3 DNA stays, 57 bases, in frame from base 1. The receptor was derived from a human donor in good health. Some clones in this sample may be carry-over from other donors' samples. The sequenced sample was whole blood. The chain is made from TRBV6-5 and TRBJ2-3, and 15 junctional nucleotides match TRBD2. In nucleotides, the sequence is TGTGCCAGCAGTTTCTTCCGGACTAGCGGGAGGGCCGGGTTAGATACGCAGTATTTT. Its translation reads: CASSFFRTSGRAGLDTQYF.